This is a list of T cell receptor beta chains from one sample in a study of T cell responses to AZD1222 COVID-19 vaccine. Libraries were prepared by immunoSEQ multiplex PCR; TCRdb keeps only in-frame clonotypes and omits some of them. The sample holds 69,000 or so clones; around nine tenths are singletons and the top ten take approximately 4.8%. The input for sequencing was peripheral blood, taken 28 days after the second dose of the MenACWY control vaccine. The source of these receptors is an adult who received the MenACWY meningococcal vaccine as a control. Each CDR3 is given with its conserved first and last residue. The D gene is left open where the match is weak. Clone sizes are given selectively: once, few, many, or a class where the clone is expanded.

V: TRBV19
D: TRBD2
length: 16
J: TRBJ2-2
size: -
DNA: TGTGCCAGTAGTATAACTAGCGGGCTTGGCACCGGGGAGCTGTTTTTT
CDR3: CASSITSGLGTGELFF

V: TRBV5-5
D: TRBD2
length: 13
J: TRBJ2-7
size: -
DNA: TGTGCCAGCAGCCCGACTAGCTACGGCGAGCAGTACTTC
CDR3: CASSPTSYGEQYF

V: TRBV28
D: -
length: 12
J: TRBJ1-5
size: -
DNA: TGTGCCAGCAGTTTGCTGGTTCGGCCCCAGCATTTT
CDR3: CASSLLVRPQHF

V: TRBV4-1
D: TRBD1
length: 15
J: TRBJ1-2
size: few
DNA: TGCGCCAGCAGCCCCCGACAGGGAGAAACTATGAGCTACACCTTC
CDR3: CASSPRQGETMSYTF

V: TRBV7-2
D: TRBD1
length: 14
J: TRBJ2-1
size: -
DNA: TGTGCCAGCAGCTTGGACAGGCTTGGGGGTGAGCAGTTCTTC
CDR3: CASSLDRLGGEQFF

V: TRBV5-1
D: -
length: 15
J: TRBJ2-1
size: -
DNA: TGCGCCAGCAGCTTGGACAGTCCTACCTACAATGAGCAGTTCTTC
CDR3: CASSLDSPTYNEQFF

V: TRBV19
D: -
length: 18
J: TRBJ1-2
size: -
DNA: TGTGCCAGTAGGCCCCCTTGGGCGGGCCGGGGTCCCGGCGTTGGCTACACCTTC
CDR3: CASRPPWAGRGPGVGYTF

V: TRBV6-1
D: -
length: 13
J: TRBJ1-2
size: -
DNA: TGTGCCAGCAGTGACAGGGTTAACTATGGCTACACCTTC
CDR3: CASSDRVNYGYTF

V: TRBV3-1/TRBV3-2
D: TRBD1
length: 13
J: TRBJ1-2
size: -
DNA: TGTGCCAGCAGCCAAGTTACAGGGGGGGCTAACACCTTC
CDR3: CASSQVTGGANTF

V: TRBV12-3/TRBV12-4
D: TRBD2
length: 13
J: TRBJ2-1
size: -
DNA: TGTGCCGTTAGGCTAGCGGGGCACAATGAGCAGTTCTTC
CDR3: CAVRLAGHNEQFF

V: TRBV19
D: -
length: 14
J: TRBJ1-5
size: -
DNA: TGTGCCAGTAGTCTAACTGGGGGACCAACGCCCCAGCATTTT
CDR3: CASSLTGGPTPQHF

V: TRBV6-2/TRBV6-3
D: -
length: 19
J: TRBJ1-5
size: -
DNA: TGTGCCAGCAGTCTCCAGGGACACGGATTGGCCCCTGCCAATCAGCCCCAGCATTTT
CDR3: CASSLQGHGLAPANQPQHF

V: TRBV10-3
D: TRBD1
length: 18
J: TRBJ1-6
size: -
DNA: TGTGCCATCAGTGTTGAGGGGGCGACTATCACAAATAATTCACCCCTCCACTTT
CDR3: CAISVEGATITNNSPLHF

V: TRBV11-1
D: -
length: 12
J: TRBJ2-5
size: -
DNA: TGTGCCAGCAACACAGGGAGGGAGACCCAGTACTTC
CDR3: CASNTGRETQYF

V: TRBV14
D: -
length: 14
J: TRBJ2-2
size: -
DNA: TGTGCCAGCAGCCAGAGAAGGGGCACCGGGGAGCTGTTTTTT
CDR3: CASSQRRGTGELFF

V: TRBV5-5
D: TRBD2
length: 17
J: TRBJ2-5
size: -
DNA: TGTGCCAGCAGCCCGGGGGCGACGGGGGGGCGGCAAGAGACCCAGTACTTC
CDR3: CASSPGATGGRQETQYF

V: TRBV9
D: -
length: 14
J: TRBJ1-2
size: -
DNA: TGTGCCAGCAGCGTAGACACCGCTGAAGATGGCTACACCTTC
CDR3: CASSVDTAEDGYTF

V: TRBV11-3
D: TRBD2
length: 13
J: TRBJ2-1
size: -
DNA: TGTGCCAGCAGCCCCCTAGCGGGAGGGGAGCAGTTCTTC
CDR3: CASSPLAGGEQFF

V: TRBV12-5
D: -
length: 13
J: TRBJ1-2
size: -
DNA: TGTGCTAGAGGACAGATGATTAACTATGGCTACACCTTC
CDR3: CARGQMINYGYTF

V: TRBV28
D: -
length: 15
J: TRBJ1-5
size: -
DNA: TGTGCCAGCAGTTTCCACAATGGGGCGGGAGGTCCCCAGCATTTT
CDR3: CASSFHNGAGGPQHF

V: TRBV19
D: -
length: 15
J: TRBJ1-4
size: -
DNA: TGTGCCAGTAGTACGGGTTTGGCAACTAATGAAAAACTGTTTTTT
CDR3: CASSTGLATNEKLFF

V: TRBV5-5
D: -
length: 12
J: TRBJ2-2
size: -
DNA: TGTGCCAGCAGTTCTGGCGGGCGGGAGCTGTTTTTT
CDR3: CASSSGGRELFF

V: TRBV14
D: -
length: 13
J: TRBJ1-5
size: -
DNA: TGTGCCAGCAGCCCGACCCACAATCAGCCCCAGCATTTT
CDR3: CASSPTHNQPQHF

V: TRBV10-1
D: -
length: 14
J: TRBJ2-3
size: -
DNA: TGCGCCAGCAGCCCGGGACGGGACACAGATACGCAGTATTTT
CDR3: CASSPGRDTDTQYF

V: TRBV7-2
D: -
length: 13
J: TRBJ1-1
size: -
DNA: TGTGCCAGCAGCTTAGTAGAGGAAACTGAAGCTTTCTTT
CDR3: CASSLVEETEAFF

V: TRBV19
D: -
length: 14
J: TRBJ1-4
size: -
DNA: TGTGCCAGTAGTATTTACACAGCTAATGAAAAACTGTTTTTT
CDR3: CASSIYTANEKLFF

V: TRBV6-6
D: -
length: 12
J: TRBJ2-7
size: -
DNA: TGTGCCAGCAGTGGGTTAGCCTACGAGCAGTACTTC
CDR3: CASSGLAYEQYF

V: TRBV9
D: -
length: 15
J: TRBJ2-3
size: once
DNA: TGTGCCAGGAATCTGGATAGGGCCCGCACAGATACGCAGTATTTT
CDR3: CARNLDRARTDTQYF

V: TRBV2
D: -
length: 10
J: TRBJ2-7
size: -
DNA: TGTGCCAGCATGAACTACGAGCAGTACTTC
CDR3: CASMNYEQYF

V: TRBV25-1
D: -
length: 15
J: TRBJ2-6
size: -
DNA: TGTGCCAGCAGCGTTCCAGGGAGTGGGGCCAACGTCCTGACTTTC
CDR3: CASSVPGSGANVLTF

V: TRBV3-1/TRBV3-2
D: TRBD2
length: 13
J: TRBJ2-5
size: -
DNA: TGTGCCAGCAGCCAATGGGGGGGAGAGACCCAGTACTTC
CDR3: CASSQWGGETQYF

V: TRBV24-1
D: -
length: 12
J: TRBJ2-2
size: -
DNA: TGTGCCACCACGGCGGAAACCGGGGAGCTGTTTTTT
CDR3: CATTAETGELFF

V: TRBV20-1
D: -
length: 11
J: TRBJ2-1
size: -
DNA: TGCAGTGCTAGAGCCTCCAATGAGCAGTTCTTC
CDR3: CSARASNEQFF

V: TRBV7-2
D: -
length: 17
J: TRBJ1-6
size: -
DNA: TGTGCCAGCAGCTTGGTGCGCGGCCAGGGAAGACGTTCACCCCTCCACTTT
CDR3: CASSLVRGQGRRSPLHF

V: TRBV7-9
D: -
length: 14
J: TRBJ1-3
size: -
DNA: TGTGCCAGCAGCTTAGGTCAGCCTGGAAACACCATATATTTT
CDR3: CASSLGQPGNTIYF

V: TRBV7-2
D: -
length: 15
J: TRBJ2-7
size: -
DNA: TGTGCCAGCAGCCATCGGCCTTTGGGGGCTTACGAGCAGTACTTC
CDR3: CASSHRPLGAYEQYF

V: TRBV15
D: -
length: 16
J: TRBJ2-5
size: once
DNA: TGTGCCACCAGCAGCCAGCTACTCGGTGGGGTGGAGACCCAGTACTTC
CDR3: CATSSQLLGGVETQYF

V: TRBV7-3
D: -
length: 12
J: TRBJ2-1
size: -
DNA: TGTGCCAGCAGCTCAAGCCACAATGAGCAGTTCTTC
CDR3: CASSSSHNEQFF

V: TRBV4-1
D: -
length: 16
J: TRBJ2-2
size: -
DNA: TGCGCCAGCAGCCATCCCTCGCGGACTACCACCGGGGAGCTGTTTTTT
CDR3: CASSHPSRTTTGELFF

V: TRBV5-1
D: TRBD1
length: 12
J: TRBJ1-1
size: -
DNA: TGCGCCAGCAGCCAGGACAGGGGTGAAGCTTTCTTT
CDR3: CASSQDRGEAFF

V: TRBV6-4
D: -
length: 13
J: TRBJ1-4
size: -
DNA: TGTGCCAGCAGCCCGACTCCGGGGGCACACCGGTTTTTT
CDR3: CASSPTPGAHRFF

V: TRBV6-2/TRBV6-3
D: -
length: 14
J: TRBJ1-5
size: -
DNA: TGTGCCAGCAGTTACCGGGACAGCAATCAGCCCCAGCATTTT
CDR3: CASSYRDSNQPQHF

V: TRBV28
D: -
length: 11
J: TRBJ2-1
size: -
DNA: TGTGCCAGCAGGGACCTTGGTGAGCAGTTCTTC
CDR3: CASRDLGEQFF

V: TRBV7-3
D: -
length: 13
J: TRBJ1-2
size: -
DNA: TGTGCCAGCAGCTTACCGGGCGGGTATGGCTACACCTTC
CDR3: CASSLPGGYGYTF

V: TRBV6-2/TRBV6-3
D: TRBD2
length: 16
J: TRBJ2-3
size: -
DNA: TGTGCCAGCAGTTTCCAAGCGGGGGGTACCACAGATACGCAGTATTTT
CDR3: CASSFQAGGTTDTQYF

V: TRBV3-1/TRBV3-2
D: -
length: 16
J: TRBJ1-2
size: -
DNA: TGTGCCAGCAGCCAATCATTCGGGACGGGTAACTATGGCTACACCTTC
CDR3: CASSQSFGTGNYGYTF

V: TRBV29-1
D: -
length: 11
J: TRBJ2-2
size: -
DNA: TGCAGCGTCAACAGGGCCGGGGAGCTGTTTTTT
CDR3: CSVNRAGELFF

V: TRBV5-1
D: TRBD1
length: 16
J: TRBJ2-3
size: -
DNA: TGCGCCAGCAGCTTAGGGCGGACAGGGGATCCAGATACGCAGTATTTT
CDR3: CASSLGRTGDPDTQYF

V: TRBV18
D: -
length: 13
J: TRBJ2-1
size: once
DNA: TGTGCCAGCTCACCCTCCTCGGTTCCTGAGCAGTTCTTC
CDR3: CASSPSSVPEQFF

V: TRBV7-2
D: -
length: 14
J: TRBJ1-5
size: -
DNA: TGTGCCAGCAGCGAGGGACATGTTTATCAGCCCCAGCATTTT
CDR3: CASSEGHVYQPQHF

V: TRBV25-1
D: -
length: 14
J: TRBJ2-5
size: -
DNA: TGTGCCAGCCAGAGCATGGGCAGACAAGAGACCCAGTACTTC
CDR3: CASQSMGRQETQYF

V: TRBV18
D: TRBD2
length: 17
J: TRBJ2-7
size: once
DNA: TGTGCCAGCTCGCCGGGACTAGCGGGAGGACTACCCTACGAGCAGTACTTC
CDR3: CASSPGLAGGLPYEQYF

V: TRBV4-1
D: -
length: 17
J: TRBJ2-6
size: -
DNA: TGCGCCAGCAGCCAAGATTCGGGTGTCCCTGGGGCCAACGTCCTGACTTTC
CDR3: CASSQDSGVPGANVLTF

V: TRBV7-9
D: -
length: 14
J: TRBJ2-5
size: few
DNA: TGTGCCAGCAGCTTAGGGTTTTCCCAAGAGACCCAGTACTTC
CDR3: CASSLGFSQETQYF

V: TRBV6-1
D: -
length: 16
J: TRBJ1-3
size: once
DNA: TGTGCCAGCAGTGACCCTTCTCACAGCTCTGGAAACACCATATATTTT
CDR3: CASSDPSHSSGNTIYF

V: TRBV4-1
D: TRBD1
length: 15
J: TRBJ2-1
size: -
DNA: TGCGCCAGCAGCCAAGACACCAACAGGGGAACTGAGCAGTTCTTC
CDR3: CASSQDTNRGTEQFF

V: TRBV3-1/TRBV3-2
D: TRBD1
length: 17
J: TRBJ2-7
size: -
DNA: TGTGCCAGCAGCCAGCTCCCTCCGGGACAGGCCTCCTACGAGCAGTACTTC
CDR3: CASSQLPPGQASYEQYF